A single sample is the source of the 2 T cell receptor beta chains below, sequenced in a study of identical twins. TCRdb processed the 5' RACE reads anew with MiXCR; each CDR3 protein has one entry. The sample includes 1.5 million to 2 million distinct CDR3 sequences, about 32% of them seen just once. The source material was cord blood. These receptors all stem from a newborn girl in good health.

On this clonotype itself: This sequence may be a read error, since a much larger clone differs from it by one base. This likely comes from a read error, as the CDR3 has no conserved phenylalanine or tryptophan at its end. V gene TRBV4-2 combines with J gene TRBJ2-3, with D perhaps matching TRBD1 (5 bases). Between the trimmed V and J ends, which lost 0 bases and 1 base, there was a span of 11 bases. The CDR3 spans 16 residues. Looked up from germline, CDR1 is LGHNA and CDR2 is YNFKEQ. This CDR3 reads CASSQDGETGTDTQYL. Written as DNA, the CDR3 is TGTGCCAGCAGCCAAGATGGAGAGACAGGCACAGATACGCAGTATTTA.

The rearrangement joins TRBV6-5 to TRBJ2-7; 8 bases align to TRBD1. The length of the CDR3 is 15 residues. In germline, CDR1 is MNHEY, CDR2 SVGAGI. V dropped 6 bases and J dropped 0; count of bases not matched to a gene: 7. CDR3 DNA: TGTGCCAGCAGGGCCGGGACAGGCGACTCCTACGAGCAGTACTTC. Amino acids: CASRAGTGDSYEQYF.